This section outlines one T cell receptor (beta chain) sequence together with its context. TCRdb ran MiXCR on the 5' RACE reads and lists one entry per CDR3 protein. The sample contains under 85,000 distinct CDR3 sequences, roughly 13% of which appear only once. These data belong to a study of T-cell memory formation after mild COVID-19. The TCR sequence derives from an adult woman who had mild COVID-19 (a few samples of this study predate the infection). Cell type and time point are not known. Specimen: PBMCs or a T cell subset sorted from them (not recorded which).

CDR3 DNA sequence: TGTGCCAGCAGTGGGTCTGGCGGGAGCTCCTACAATGAGCAGTTCTTC. Translation gives CASSGSGGSSYNEQFF. The chain is built from TRBV6-2 or TRBV6-3 and TRBJ2-1; 7 nucleotides match TRBD2. The ends lost 5 bases at V and 0 bases at J; junction bases unmatched: 7. The CDR3 has 16 amino acids. Germline CDR1 is MNHEY and CDR2 is SVGEGT.